This is a list of T cell receptor beta chains from one sample in a study of T cell repertoires in cytomegalovirus infection. From the reads, TCRdb called clonotypes with MiXCR, one entry per CDR3 protein. The repertoire holds fewer than 550,000 distinct CDR3 sequences, with roughly 31% as singletons. Sequenced material: PBMCs. The receptor source for this set is a human donor in good health (CMV status not recorded). Some clones in this sample may be carry-over from other donors' samples. The CDR3 runs from the conserved cysteine through the conserved F or W. D genes are given only for firm matches. Expanded clones are given a class, and other clones once, few, many or no size at all.

-	TRBJ2-1	TRBD2	TRBV2	CASSGTPRGGANEQFF	TGTGCCAGCAGTGGGACCCCCCGCGGGGGGGCGAATGAGCAGTTCTTC
-	TRBJ1-4	TRBD1	TRBV6-6	CASSDQTGTNEKLFF	TGTGCCAGCAGTGACCAGACAGGGACCAATGAAAAACTGTTTTTT
-	TRBJ2-5	TRBD2	TRBV7-2	CASSIRRLAVGRGQETQYF	TGTGCCAGCAGCATCCGTCGACTAGCGGTGGGGCGGGGCCAAGAGACCCAGTACTTC
-	TRBJ2-1	-	TRBV20-1	CSATNSNEQFF	TGCAGTGCTACGAACAGCAATGAGCAGTTCTTC
many	TRBJ1-2	TRBD1	TRBV7-9	CASTRDRIYGYTF	TGTGCCAGCACCCGGGACAGGATTTATGGCTACACCTTC
few	TRBJ2-1	TRBD2	TRBV29-1	CSVGGTSGGPDSSSYNEQFF	TGCAGCGTTGGGGGAACTAGCGGGGGGCCCGATTCAAGCTCCTACAATGAGCAGTTCTTC
-	TRBJ2-1	-	TRBV5-1	CASSLKGPGVSEQFF	TGCGCCAGCAGCCTGAAGGGACCCGGGGTCAGTGAGCAGTTCTTC
many	TRBJ2-7	-	TRBV7-9	CASSLVSGGNPYEQYF	TGTGCCAGCAGCTTAGTCTCTGGGGGGAATCCCTACGAGCAGTACTTC
few	TRBJ1-2	-	TRBV14	CASSQDSRVGGYTF	TGTGCCAGCAGCCAAGATAGCAGGGTTGGTGGCTACACCTTC
-	TRBJ1-6	-	TRBV20-1	CSARDPVSPLHF	TGCAGTGCTAGAGATCCCGTATCACCCCTCCACTTT
-	TRBJ2-1	-	TRBV6-2/TRBV6-3	CTSSYGGNEQFF	TGTACCAGCAGTTACGGGGGAAATGAGCAGTTCTTC
many	TRBJ1-5	TRBD1	TRBV12-3/TRBV12-4	CASSSGQGGQPQHF	TGTGCCAGCAGCTCCGGACAGGGGGGACAGCCCCAGCATTTT
-	TRBJ2-1	TRBD1	TRBV5-4	CASSRVPVTGGYEQFF	TGTGCCAGCAGCCGGGTCCCCGTGACAGGGGGGTATGAGCAGTTCTTC
few	TRBJ2-1	-	TRBV7-9	CASSLGGLAEQFF	TGTGCCAGCAGCTTAGGGGGGCTGGCCGAGCAGTTCTTC
-	TRBJ2-3	-	TRBV9	CASSVTAGSADTQYF	TGTGCCAGCAGCGTAACCGCGGGGTCCGCAGATACGCAGTATTTT
-	TRBJ1-2	-	TRBV29-1	CSAYSVTDWNYGYTF	TGCAGCGCCTACAGCGTCACCGATTGGAACTATGGCTACACCTTC
many	TRBJ2-3	TRBD2	TRBV7-8	CASSRASGVLSSTDTQYF	TGTGCCAGCAGCCGGGCTAGCGGCGTACTTTCTAGCACAGATACGCAGTATTTT
few	TRBJ1-5	-	TRBV19	CASSIASLGNQPQHF	TGTGCCAGTAGTATAGCCTCCTTGGGCAATCAGCCCCAGCATTTT
-	TRBJ1-5	-	TRBV19	CASSMVGSSNQPQHF	TGTGCCAGTAGTATGGTAGGTTCCAGCAATCAGCCCCAGCATTTT
many	TRBJ2-6	-	TRBV7-8	CASSLSAGPNSGANVLTF	TGTGCCAGCAGCTTATCTGCAGGGCCCAATTCTGGGGCCAACGTCCTGACTTTC
-	TRBJ2-7	-	TRBV24-1	CATRGTLGEQYF	TGTGCCACCAGGGGCACTTTGGGCGAGCAGTACTTC
-	TRBJ2-1	TRBD2	TRBV7-2	CASSVGLAGVRSYNEQFF	TGTGCCAGCAGCGTCGGGCTAGCGGGTGTGAGATCCTACAATGAGCAGTTCTTC
few	TRBJ1-1	-	TRBV11-2	CASSLGDFGVMGTEAFF	TGTGCCAGCAGCTTAGGGGATTTTGGAGTGATGGGCACTGAAGCTTTCTTT
few	TRBJ1-3	-	TRBV7-8	CASSLGGIVSGNTIYF	TGTGCCAGCAGCTTAGGGGGCATCGTATCTGGAAACACCATATATTTT
few	TRBJ2-2	-	TRBV12-3/TRBV12-4	CASSIGTYAGELFF	TGTGCCAGCAGTATCGGGACATACGCCGGGGAGCTGTTTTTT
few	TRBJ2-1	TRBD1	TRBV6-2/TRBV6-3	CASSYSGQHNEQFF	TGTGCCAGCAGTTACTCGGGACAGCACAATGAGCAGTTCTTC
few	TRBJ2-5	TRBD2	TRBV11-2	CASSPPPSGAETQYF	TGTGCCAGCAGCCCCCCTCCTAGCGGGGCTGAGACCCAGTACTTC
-	TRBJ2-2	-	TRBV12-3/TRBV12-4	CATGGPGELFF	TGTGCCACCGGGGGGCCCGGGGAGCTGTTTTTT
-	TRBJ2-7	-	TRBV7-2	CASSLASTDEQYF	TGTGCCAGCAGCTTAGCTTCGACAGACGAGCAGTACTTC
many	TRBJ2-2	-	TRBV7-6	CASSLGQSVPLGELFF	TGTGCCAGCAGCTTAGGACAGTCGGTCCCGCTCGGGGAGCTGTTTTTT
-	TRBJ1-1	-	TRBV19	CASTSLSQANTEAFF	TGTGCCAGTACCAGCCTCAGCCAGGCGAACACTGAAGCTTTCTTT
-	TRBJ1-6	-	TRBV2	CASTRTPSKVSPLHF	TGTGCCAGCACCAGGACACCCTCGAAGGTTTCACCCCTCCACTTT
once	TRBJ1-2	-	TRBV28	CASSLMDLTGGYTF	TGTGCCAGCAGTTTAATGGACCTTACGGGGGGCTACACCTTC
many	TRBJ2-7	-	TRBV7-2	CASSSLKDWEQYF	TGTGCCAGCAGCAGCTTGAAGGATTGGGAGCAGTACTTC
few	TRBJ2-1	-	TRBV19	CASSIFRSSAYNEQFF	TGTGCCAGTAGTATTTTCAGGTCTAGCGCCTACAATGAGCAGTTCTTC
-	TRBJ2-3	-	TRBV11-2	CASSLDGLGGTDTQCF	TGTGCCAGCAGCTTAGACGGACTGGGGGGCACAGATACGCAGTGTTTT
many	TRBJ1-1	-	TRBV7-2	CASSLAGKTEAFF	TGTGCCAGCAGCTTAGCTGGAAAAACTGAAGCTTTCTTT
few	TRBJ2-7	-	TRBV4-3	CASSQVATDYEQYF	TGCGCCAGCAGCCAAGTGGCGACAGATTACGAGCAGTACTTC
few	TRBJ1-1	TRBD1	TRBV5-1	CASSADRDRTEAFF	TGCGCCAGCAGCGCCGACAGGGATCGGACTGAAGCTTTCTTT
-	TRBJ2-7	-	TRBV7-3	CASRPPQAREQYF	TGTGCCAGCAGACCTCCCCAGGCACGCGAGCAGTACTTC
-	TRBJ1-1	TRBD1	TRBV7-6	CASSSQGGEAFF	TGTGCCAGCAGCTCACAGGGGGGTGAAGCTTTCTTT
-	TRBJ1-5	TRBD1	TRBV19	CASRATGQGNQPQHF	TGTGCCAGTAGAGCGACCGGACAGGGGAATCAGCCCCAGCATTTT
-	TRBJ2-1	-	TRBV27	CASSWPEQFF	TGTGCCAGCAGCTGGCCGGAGCAGTTCTTC
many	TRBJ2-2	-	TRBV7-2	CASSLDSAGSTGELFF	TGTGCCAGCAGCTTAGATTCGGCAGGGAGCACCGGGGAGCTGTTTTTT
-	TRBJ1-5	-	TRBV15	CATSNLEPQHF	TGTGCCACCAGCAACCTGGAGCCCCAGCATTTT
few	TRBJ2-2	-	TRBV7-6	CASSVYPTGGELFF	TGTGCCAGCAGCGTATATCCCACTGGTGGGGAGCTGTTTTTT
-	TRBJ2-7	-	TRBV12-3/TRBV12-4	CASSLRLGAYEQYF	TGTGCCAGCAGTCTACGGCTGGGGGCTTACGAGCAGTACTTC
few	TRBJ2-7	-	TRBV5-5	CASSLQAPTYEQYF	TGTGCCAGCAGCTTGCAGGCTCCTACCTACGAGCAGTACTTC
-	TRBJ2-5	TRBD2	TRBV7-9	CASSLLAGITVDQYF	TGTGCCAGCAGCTTACTAGCGGGTATTACCGTGGACCAGTACTTC
-	TRBJ2-7	TRBD1	TRBV20-1	CSARETDRVGGEQYF	TGCAGTGCTAGAGAAACTGACAGGGTGGGCGGCGAGCAGTACTTC
-	TRBJ1-1	-	TRBV7-6	CASSLGPSTEAFF	TGTGCCAGCAGCCTCGGGCCATCCACTGAAGCTTTCTTT
-	TRBJ1-4	-	TRBV10-2	CASSESWGPANEKLFF	TGCGCCAGCAGTGAGTCGTGGGGGCCGGCTAATGAAAAACTGTTTTTT
few	TRBJ2-2	TRBD1	TRBV23-1	CASRPDREAGELFF	TGCGCCAGCAGACCGGACAGGGAGGCCGGGGAGCTGTTTTTT
-	TRBJ1-1	-	TRBV7-9	CASSKSGLNTEAFF	TGTGCCAGCAGCAAATCAGGGTTGAACACTGAAGCTTTCTTT
-	TRBJ1-1	-	TRBV12-3/TRBV12-4	CASNGEISTEAFF	TGTGCCAGCAACGGGGAAATAAGTACTGAAGCTTTCTTT
many	TRBJ2-6	-	TRBV12-3/TRBV12-4	CASSSGSGANVLTF	TGTGCCAGCAGCTCGGGGTCTGGGGCCAACGTCCTGACTTTC
-	TRBJ1-1	TRBD1	TRBV6-5	CASSFSGQSNTEAFF	TGTGCCAGCAGTTTTTCGGGACAGTCGAACACTGAAGCTTTCTTT